The 14 T cell receptor beta chains given below trace back to one sample, sequenced in a study of CD4 T cells in relation to SARS-CoV-2 and coronaviruses. Their antigens are not known. The unexposed donors gave CD4+ T cells in about 2011-2018, prior to COVID-19. Isolation of CD4+ T cells took place after roughly nine days in culture. Sequenced by immunoSEQ multiplex PCR; TCRdb stores in-frame clones only, minus some. In the table there are 20,000 to 25,000 clones, about 70% of which are singletons. The source material was CD4+ T cells from PBMCs, cultured in vitro. The receptors shown here come from a human donor in good health.

The V gene is TRBV9, the J gene TRBJ2-3; 7 bases are shared with TRBD2. CDR1 is SGDLS and CDR2 is YYNGEE in the germline V gene. The CDR3 contains 15 residues. The J segment lost 3 bases and the V segment lost 3 bases, leaving 7 bases of the junction unmatched. This CDR3 reads CASSEGWGGTDTQYF. The CDR3 DNA sequence: TGTGCCAGCAGCGAGGGCTGGGGGGGGACAGATACGCAGTATTTT.

The chain carries TRBV4-3 and TRBJ2-5; D remains ambiguous. The CDR3 is 13 residues long. Germline values: CDR1 LGHNA, CDR2 YSLEER. Trimming pared 1 base from V and 1 base from J, leaving 4 bases between. The CDR3 spells CASSQGIQETQYF. The CDR3 nucleotides are TGCGCCAGCAGCCAAGGGATCCAAGAGACCCAGTACTTC.

In this sample, this clone turned up a few times. The chain combines TRBV11-2 with TRBJ1-6; possibly TRBD1 for D (6 bases). CDR1 and CDR2 from the germline V gene are SGHAT and FQNNGV. Between the trimmed V and J ends, which lost 5 bases and 10 bases, there was a span of 27 bases. The CDR3 extends over 18 amino acids. The CDR3 sequence: CASSIDSQFRGHVSPLHF. The CDR3 bases are TGTGCCAGCAGCATCGACAGTCAATTCAGGGGCCACGTATCACCCCTCCACTTT.

This clone was detected only a few times. The V and J genes are TRBV18 and TRBJ1-3; 7 bases line up with TRBD1. The germline V gene encodes CDR1 KGHSH and CDR2 LQKENI. V was pared by 5 bases and J by 4 bases, with 8 bases of the junction left unmatched. This CDR3 is built from 15 residues. DNA of the CDR3: TGTGCCAGCTCATCCTACGACAGGGTGGGAAACACCATATATTTT. Translation: CASSSYDRVGNTIYF. Based on the CDR3 plus reference TRBV18 and TRBJ1-3, the full variable domain is NAGVMQNPRHLVRRRGQEARLRCSPMKGHSHVYWYRQLPEEGLKFMVYLQKENIIDESGMPKERFSAEFPKEGPSILRIQQVVRGDSAAYFCASSSYDRVGNTIYFGEGSWLTVV.

This chain links TRBV20-1 with TRBJ2-5, with TRBD2 matching over 7 bases. This CDR3 has 13 amino acids. Germline loops: CDR1 DFQATT, CDR2 SNEGSKA (reference sequence). V shed 3 bases, J shed 5 bases, and the junction held 6 bases outside the gene matches. The CDR3 DNA sequence: TGCAGTGCTAGTATGCAGGGAGGGGAGACCCAGTACTTC. Translating gives CSASMQGGETQYF.

The DNA of the CDR3 is TGTGCCAGCAGCTTGGCCTGGGGCAGCCAAGAGACCCAGTACTTC. It is translated as CASSLAWGSQETQYF. This rearrangement joins TRBV5-4 to TRBJ2-5; tentative D call: TRBD1 (5 bases). CDR1 is SGHNT and CDR2 is YYREEE in the germline V gene (reference sequence). The CDR3 consists of 15 residues. With 0 bases removed from V and 1 base from J, the gap between germline ends came to 10 bases.

CDR3 amino acids: CASSLAGGGRDNEQFF. The CDR3 DNA is TGTGCCAGCAGCTTAGCAGGAGGTGGCAGGGACAATGAGCAGTTCTTC. The V and J genes are TRBV7-8 and TRBJ2-1; perhaps D is TRBD1 or TRBD2 (5 bases each). CDR3 size: 16 residues. V lost 0 bases and J 5 bases, leaving 14 bases between the germline ends. Looked up from germline, CDR1 is SGHVS and CDR2 is FQNEAQ.

This chain connects TRBV5-1 to TRBJ1-3, with 9 bases that match TRBD1. The CDR3 is 15 amino acids. Looked up from germline, CDR1 is SGHRS and CDR2 is YFSETQ. J gave up 2 bases and V 2 bases, and 2 bases lay outside the gene matches. CDR3 protein: CASSLTGGPGNTIYF. The CDR3 region has the DNA TGCGCCAGCAGCTTAACAGGGGGCCCTGGAAACACCATATATTTT.

This chain connects TRBV5-1 to TRBJ1-4, with D maybe TRBD1 (5 bases). The V end was cut by 5 bases, the J end by 2 bases, with 16 bases between. In germline, CDR1 is SGHRS, CDR2 YFSETQ. The CDR3 loop spans 16 amino acids. The CDR3 nucleotides are TGCGCCAGCAGAGGCGGTAGGGGAGTGACTAATGAAAAACTGTTTTTT. It encodes CASRGGRGVTNEKLFF.

The rearrangement links TRBV5-5 to TRBJ2-7, with TRBD2 identical over 7 bases. The CDR3 loop spans 15 amino acids. CDR1 is SGHKS and CDR2 is YYEKEE in the germline V gene (reference sequence). V was pared by 0 bases and J by 2 bases, with 5 bases of the junction left unmatched. This CDR3 reads CASSLVLAVAYEQYF. The DNA for the CDR3 is TGTGCCAGCAGCTTGGTCCTAGCGGTAGCCTACGAGCAGTACTTC. Looking up the rest from reference TRBV5-5 and TRBJ2-7 gives the full variable domain: DAGVTQSPTHLIKTRGQQVTLRCSPISGHKSVSWYQQVLGQGPQFIFQYYEKEERGRGNFPDRFSARQFPNYSSELNVNALLLGDSALYLCASSLVLAVAYEQYFGPGTRLTVT.

The genes are TRBV19 and TRBJ2-1; D gene ambiguous. From germline, CDR1 is LNHDA and CDR2 SQIVND (reference sequence). Trimming left V 5 bases short and J 5 bases short, with 7 bases between. The CDR3 loop spans 12 amino acids. The CDR3 DNA reads TGTGCCAGTAGTTCCAGGAACAATGAGCAGTTCTTC. Its translation: CASSSRNNEQFF. Filled out from reference TRBV19 and TRBJ2-1, the complete variable domain reads DGGITQSPKYLFRKEGQNVTLSCEQNLNHDAMYWYRQDPGQGLRLIYYSQIVNDFQKGDIAEGYSVSREKKESFPLTVTSAQKNPTAFYLCASSSRNNEQFFGPGTRLTVL.

In this sample, this clone turned up a few times. J is TRBJ2-1 and V is TRBV4-1; the D is unclear. In germline, CDR1 is MGHRA, CDR2 YSYEKL. The CDR3 is made up of 13 amino acids. V was shortened by 0 bases and J by 8 bases, with 8 bases between the two germline ends. CDR3 protein: CASSQDRAYEQFF. CDR3 DNA sequence: TGCGCCAGCAGCCAAGATCGCGCGTATGAGCAGTTCTTC.

V and J are TRBV10-3 and TRBJ1-2; a possible D gene is TRBD1 (5 bases). Germline loops: CDR1 ENHRY, CDR2 SYGVKD. CDR3 length: 14 amino acids. The V end lost 4 bases, the J end lost 7 bases, and 16 bases lay between the germline ends. Here the CDR3 DNA reads TGTGCCATCAGTGGATCAGGGAGGCCTAGTGGCTACACCTTC. It encodes CAISGSGRPSGYTF.

This chain joins TRBV29-1 and TRBJ1-1, with D uncertain. The length of the CDR3 is 13 residues. The ends were cut back, 2 bases at V and 0 bases at J, with 7 bases in the middle. The germline gives CDR1 SQVTM, CDR2 ANQGSEA. In DNA form, the CDR3 reads TGCAGCGTTGAACCCCACATGAACACTGAAGCTTTCTTT. Its translation: CSVEPHMNTEAFF. Drawing the rest from reference TRBV29-1 and TRBJ1-1, the complete variable domain is SAVISQKPSRDICQRGTSLTIQCQVDSQVTMMFWYRQQPGQSLTLIATANQGSEATYESGFVIDKFPISRPNLTFSTLTVSNMSPEDSSIYLCSVEPHMNTEAFFGQGTRLTVV.